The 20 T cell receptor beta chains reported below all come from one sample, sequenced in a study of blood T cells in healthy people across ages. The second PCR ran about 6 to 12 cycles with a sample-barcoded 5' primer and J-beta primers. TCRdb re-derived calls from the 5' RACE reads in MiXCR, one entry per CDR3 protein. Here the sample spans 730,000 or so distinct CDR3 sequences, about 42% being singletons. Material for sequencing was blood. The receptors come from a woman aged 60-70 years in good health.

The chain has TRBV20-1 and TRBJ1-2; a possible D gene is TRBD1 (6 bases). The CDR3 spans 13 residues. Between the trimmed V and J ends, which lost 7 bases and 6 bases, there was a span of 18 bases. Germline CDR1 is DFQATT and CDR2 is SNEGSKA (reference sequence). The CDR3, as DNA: TGCAGTGGGTCGGCGGCAGGGGTTAATGGCTACACCTTC. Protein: CSGSAAGVNGYTF.

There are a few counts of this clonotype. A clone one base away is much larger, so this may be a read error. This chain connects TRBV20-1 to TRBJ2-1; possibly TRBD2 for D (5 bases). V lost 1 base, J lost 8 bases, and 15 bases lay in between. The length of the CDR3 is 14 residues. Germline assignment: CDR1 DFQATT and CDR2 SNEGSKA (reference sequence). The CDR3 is CSARVSLAIDEQFF. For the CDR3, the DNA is TGCAGTGCTAGAGTGAGTCTAGCTATCGATGAGCAGTTCTTC.

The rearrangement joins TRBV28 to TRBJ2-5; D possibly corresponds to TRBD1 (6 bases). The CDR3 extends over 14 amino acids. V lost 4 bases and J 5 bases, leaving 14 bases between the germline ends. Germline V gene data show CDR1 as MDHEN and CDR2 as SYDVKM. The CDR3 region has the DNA TGTGCCAGCAGTTCCACAGGGTTCGGGGAGACCCAGTACTTC. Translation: CASSSTGFGETQYF.

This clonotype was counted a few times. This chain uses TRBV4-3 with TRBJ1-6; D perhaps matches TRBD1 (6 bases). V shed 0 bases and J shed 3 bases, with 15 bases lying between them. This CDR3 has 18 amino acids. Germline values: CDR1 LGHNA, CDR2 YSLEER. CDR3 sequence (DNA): TGCGCCAGCAGCCAAGATGCAAGGGGGGGCTTCTATAATTCACCCCTCCACTTT. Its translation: CASSQDARGGFYNSPLHF.

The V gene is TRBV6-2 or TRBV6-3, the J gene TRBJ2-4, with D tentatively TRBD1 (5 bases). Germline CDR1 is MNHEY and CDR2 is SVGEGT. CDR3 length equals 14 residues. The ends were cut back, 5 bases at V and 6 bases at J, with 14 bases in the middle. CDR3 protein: CASSRQPFGNIQYF. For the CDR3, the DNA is TGTGCCAGCAGTCGACAGCCGTTCGGAAACATTCAGTACTTC.

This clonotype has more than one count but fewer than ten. For the CDR3, the DNA is TGTGCCAGCAGCTTCGGTCTAGCGGGGTACCAAGAGACCCAGTACTTC. This translates into CASSFGLAGYQETQYF. The chain links TRBV7-2 to TRBJ2-5; TRBD2 agrees at 9 bases. Trimming took 3 bases from V and 0 from J; bases not matched to a gene: 5. The CDR3 covers 16 residues. The germline V gene has CDR1 SGHTA and CDR2 FQGNSA.

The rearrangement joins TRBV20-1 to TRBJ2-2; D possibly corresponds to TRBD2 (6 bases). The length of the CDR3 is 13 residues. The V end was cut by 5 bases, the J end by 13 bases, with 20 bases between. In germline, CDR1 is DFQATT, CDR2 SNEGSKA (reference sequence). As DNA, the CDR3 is TGCAGTGCTCCTATACTAGCTTCGAGTGGGCTGTTTTTT. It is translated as CSAPILASSGLFF.

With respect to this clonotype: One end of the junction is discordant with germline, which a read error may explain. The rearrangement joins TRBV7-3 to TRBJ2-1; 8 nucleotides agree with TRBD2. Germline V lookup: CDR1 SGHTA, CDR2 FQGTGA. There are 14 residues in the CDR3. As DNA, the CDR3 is TGTGTCAGCAGCTCTGGACTAGCTGGCCATGAGCAGTTCTTC. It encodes CVSSSGLAGHEQFF.

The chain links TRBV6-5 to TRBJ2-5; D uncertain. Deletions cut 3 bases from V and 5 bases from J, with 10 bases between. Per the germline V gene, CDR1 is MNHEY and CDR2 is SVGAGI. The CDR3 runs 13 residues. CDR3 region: CASSYGWRETQYF. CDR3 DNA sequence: TGTGCCAGCAGTTATGGTTGGCGGGAGACCCAGTACTTC.

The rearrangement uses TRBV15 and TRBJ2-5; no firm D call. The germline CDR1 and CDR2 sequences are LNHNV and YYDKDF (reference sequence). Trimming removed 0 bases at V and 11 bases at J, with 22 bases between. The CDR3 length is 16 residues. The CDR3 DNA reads TGTGCCACCAGCAGAGATTTGGATCCAGGTTACAATGAGCAGTACTTC. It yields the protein CATSRDLDPGYNEQYF.

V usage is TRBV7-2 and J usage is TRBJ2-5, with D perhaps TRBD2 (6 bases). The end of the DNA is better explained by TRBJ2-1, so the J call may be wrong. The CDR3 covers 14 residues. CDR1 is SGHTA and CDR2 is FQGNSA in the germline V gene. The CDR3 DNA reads TGTGCCAGCAGCCCCGGGACTGAAGAAGAGACCCAGTTCTTC. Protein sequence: CASSPGTEEETQFF.

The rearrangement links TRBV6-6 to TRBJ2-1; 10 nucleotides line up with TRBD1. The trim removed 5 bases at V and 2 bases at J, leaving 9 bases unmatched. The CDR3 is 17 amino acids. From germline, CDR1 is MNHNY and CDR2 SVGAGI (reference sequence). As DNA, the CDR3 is TGTGCCAGCAGTCGAGCTCGGACAGGGGGTACCTACAATGAGCAGTTCTTC. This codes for CASSRARTGGTYNEQFF.

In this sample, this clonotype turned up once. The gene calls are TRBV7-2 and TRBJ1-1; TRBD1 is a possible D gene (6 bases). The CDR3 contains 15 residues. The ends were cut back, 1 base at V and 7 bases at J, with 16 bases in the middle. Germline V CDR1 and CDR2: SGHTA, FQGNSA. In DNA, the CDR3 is TGTGCCAGCAGCTTAGTAGTACAGGGACGCGGTGAAGCTTTCTTT. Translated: CASSLVVQGRGEAFF. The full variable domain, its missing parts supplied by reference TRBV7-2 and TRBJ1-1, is GAGVSQSPSNKVTEKGKDVELRCDPISGHTALYWYRQSLGQGLEFLIYFQGNSAPDKSGLPSDRFSAERTGGSVSTLTIQRTQQEDSAVYLCASSLVVQGRGEAFFGQGTRLTVV.

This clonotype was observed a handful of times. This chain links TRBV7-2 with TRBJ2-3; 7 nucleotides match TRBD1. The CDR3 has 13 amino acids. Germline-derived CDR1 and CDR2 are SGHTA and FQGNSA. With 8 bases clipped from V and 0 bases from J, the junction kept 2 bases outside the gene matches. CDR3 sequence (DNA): TGTGCCAGCTTACAGGGGAGCACAGATACGCAGTATTTT. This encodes CASLQGSTDTQYF.

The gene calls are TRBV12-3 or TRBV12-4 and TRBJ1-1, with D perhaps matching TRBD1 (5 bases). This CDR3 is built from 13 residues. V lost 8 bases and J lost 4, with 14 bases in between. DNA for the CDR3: TGTGCCAGCGTCCGGGGCGCGGTCACTGAAGCTTTCTTT. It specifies CASVRGAVTEAFF.

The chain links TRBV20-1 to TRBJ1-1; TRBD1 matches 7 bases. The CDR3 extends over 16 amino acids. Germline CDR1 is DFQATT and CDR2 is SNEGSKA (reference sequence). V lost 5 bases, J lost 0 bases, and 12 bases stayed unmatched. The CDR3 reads CSAQKRGRGMNTEAFF. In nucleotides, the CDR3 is TGCAGTGCTCAGAAAAGGGGGCGTGGGATGAACACTGAAGCTTTCTTT.

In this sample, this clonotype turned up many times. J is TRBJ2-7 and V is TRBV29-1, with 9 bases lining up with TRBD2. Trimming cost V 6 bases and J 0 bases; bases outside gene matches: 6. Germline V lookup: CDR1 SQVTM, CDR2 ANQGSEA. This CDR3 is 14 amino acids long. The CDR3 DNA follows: TGCAGCGTGGGACGACTAGCGGACTCCTACGAGCAGTACTTC. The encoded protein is CSVGRLADSYEQYF.

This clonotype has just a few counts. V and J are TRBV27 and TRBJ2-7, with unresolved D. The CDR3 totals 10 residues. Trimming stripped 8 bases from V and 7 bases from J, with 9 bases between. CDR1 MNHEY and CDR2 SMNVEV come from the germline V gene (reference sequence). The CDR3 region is CASGTNEQYF. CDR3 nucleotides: TGTGCCAGCGGCACGAATGAGCAGTACTTC.

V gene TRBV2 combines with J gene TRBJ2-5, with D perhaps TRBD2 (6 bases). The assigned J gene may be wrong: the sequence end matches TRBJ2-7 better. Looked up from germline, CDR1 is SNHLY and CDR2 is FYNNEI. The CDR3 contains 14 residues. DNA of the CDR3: TGTGCCAGCACCTCCGGGACTGCGAGCTACGAGCAGTACTTC. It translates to CASTSGTASYEQYF.

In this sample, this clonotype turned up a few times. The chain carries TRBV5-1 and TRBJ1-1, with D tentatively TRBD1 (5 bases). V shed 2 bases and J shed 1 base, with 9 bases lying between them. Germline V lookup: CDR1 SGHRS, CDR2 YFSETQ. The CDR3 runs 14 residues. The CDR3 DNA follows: TGCGCCAGCAGCTTCGGGGACTCGAACACTGAAGCTTTCTTT. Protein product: CASSFGDSNTEAFF. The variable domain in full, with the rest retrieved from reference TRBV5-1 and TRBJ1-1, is KAGVTQTPRYLIKTRGQQVTLSCSPISGHRSVSWYQQTPGQGLQFLFEYFSETQRNKGNFPGRFSGRQFSNSRSEMNVSTLELGDSALYLCASSFGDSNTEAFFGQGTRLTVV.